A selection of T cell receptor beta chains follows, all from one sample in a study of cytomegalovirus exposure and HLA in healthy donors. Measured with immunoSEQ multiplex PCR; TCRdb has only the in-frame clones, and not every one. The table includes hundreds of thousands of clones, 70% to 85% detected once. What was sequenced was PBMCs. The receptor source for this set is a woman in her sixties in good health and CMV-seropositive. Each CDR3 is given with its conserved first and last residue. The D gene is left open where the match is weak. The size of a clone is reported for some rows only, either as once, few or many, or as a class for expanded clones.

>TRBV28|TRBD2|.|TRBJ2-5
TGTGCCATGCCACGTGGAGAGCGGGGACTCTTTCAAGAGACCCAGTACTTC
CAMPRGERGLFQETQYF
>TRBV5-6|.|.|TRBJ1-1
TGTGCCAGCAGCCAACGGGGGTACACTGAAGCTTTCTTT
CASSQRGYTEAFF
>TRBV30|.|once|TRBJ1-3
TGTGCCTGGACCCCCTTCCCGGGAATCTCTGGAAACACCATATATTTT
CAWTPFPGISGNTIYF
>TRBV6-6|.|.|TRBJ1-1
TGTGCCAGCAGTTACTCGAGGAACACTGAAGCTTTCTTT
CASSYSRNTEAFF
>TRBV19|.|.|TRBJ1-4
TGTGCCAGTAAGGACACCCCTGCAACTAATGAAAAACTGTTTTTT
CASKDTPATNEKLFF
>TRBV18|TRBD1|.|TRBJ2-5
TGTGCCAGCTCACCCACCCCCGGACAGGGCCAAGAGACCCAGTACTTC
CASSPTPGQGQETQYF
>TRBV7-2|.|.|TRBJ1-1
TGTGCCAGCAGCCAGACAGTGAACACTGAAGCTTTCTTT
CASSQTVNTEAFF
>TRBV7-8|TRBD2|.|TRBJ2-7
TGTGCCAGCAGCTTCACAGCGGGGGGTGCTATCTACTACGAGCAGTACTTC
CASSFTAGGAIYYEQYF
>TRBV7-9|TRBD2|.|TRBJ2-1
TGTGCCAGCAGCTTAGGGACCTCACTAGCGGCCTGGATCGAGCAGTTCTTC
CASSLGTSLAAWIEQFF
>TRBV29-1|.|.|TRBJ1-1
TGCAGCGTTGAAGATCAGGGAGGGACTGAAGCTTTCTTT
CSVEDQGGTEAFF
>TRBV5-1|TRBD1|.|TRBJ2-7
TGCGCCAGCAGCATACAGGGGAATTTCGACGAGCAGTACTTC
CASSIQGNFDEQYF
>TRBV7-8|TRBD1|.|TRBJ2-7
TGTGCCAGCAGCCGACAGGGCCAAAGGGGCTACGAGCAGTACTTC
CASSRQGQRGYEQYF
>TRBV29-1|.|.|TRBJ1-2
TGCAGCGTTGAGAAGGGAGAGTATGGCTACACCTTC
CSVEKGEYGYTF
>TRBV10-1|TRBD2|.|TRBJ2-1
TGCGCCAGCAGTGAAGGGCTAGCGGGAGCCTATGAGCAGTTCTTC
CASSEGLAGAYEQFF
>TRBV2|TRBD2|.|TRBJ2-4
TGTGCCAGCAGCCCCGGACTAGCAAACATTCAGTACTTC
CASSPGLANIQYF
>TRBV18|.|.|TRBJ1-4
TGTGCCAGCTCACGCGGACAGCTCTCAACTAATGAAAAACTGTTTTTT
CASSRGQLSTNEKLFF
>TRBV2|.|few|TRBJ2-5
TGTGCCAGCACCTCGGGTTTTACAGAGACCCAGTACTTC
CASTSGFTETQYF
>TRBV13|TRBD2|.|TRBJ2-1
TGTGCCAGCAGCTTTGGTGGACTAGCGGGAGGTAGAAATGAGCAGTTCTTC
CASSFGGLAGGRNEQFF
>TRBV28|.|once|TRBJ1-2
TGTGCCAGCAGTTGGCGGGAATATGGCTACACCTTC
CASSWREYGYTF
>TRBV5-6|.|few|TRBJ1-3
TGTGCCAGCAGCTTCGGGGTAATGGCAAACACCATATATTTT
CASSFGVMANTIYF
>TRBV19|.|.|TRBJ2-5
TGTGCCAGTAGTAACCTTGGCGGGATCGAGACCCAGTACTTC
CASSNLGGIETQYF
>TRBV28|.|.|TRBJ2-1
TGTGCCAGCAGTTTATTTAAGGGTAGCTCAGTAGGGAGAAATGAGCAGTTCTTC
CASSLFKGSSVGRNEQFF
>TRBV7-2|TRBD1|few|TRBJ1-1
TGTGCCAGCAGCCCACAGGGGGTTGGAATGAACACTGAAGCTTTCTTT
CASSPQGVGMNTEAFF
>TRBV29-1|TRBD1|.|TRBJ1-1
TGCAGCGCCAAGGACAGGGACACTGAAGCTTTCTTT
CSAKDRDTEAFF
>TRBV4-3|.|once|TRBJ1-3
TGCGCCAGCAGCCAAGTGGCAATTCCTGGAAACACCATATATTTT
CASSQVAIPGNTIYF
>TRBV11-3|.|.|TRBJ2-3
TGTGCCAGCAGCTCCCCATGGGGGGGCACAGATACGCAGTATTTT
CASSSPWGGTDTQYF
>TRBV4-3|.|few|TRBJ2-1
TGCGCCAGCAGCCAAGATCTGTCAGGCCCATACAATGAGCAGTTCTTC
CASSQDLSGPYNEQFF
>TRBV7-6|TRBD1|few|TRBJ2-7
TGTGCCAGCAGCCCCGGGACAGGGGGCTCCTACGAGCAGTACTTC
CASSPGTGGSYEQYF
>TRBV11-2|.|.|TRBJ2-7
TGTGCCAGCAGCTTAGGAGGTAGCTACGAGCAGTACTTC
CASSLGGSYEQYF
>TRBV30|TRBD1|.|TRBJ1-2
TGTGCCTGGACGAGGACAGGGTTCTATGGCTACACCTTC
CAWTRTGFYGYTF
>TRBV30|TRBD1|few|TRBJ1-4
TGTGCCTGGAGTCCCTTGGGACAGGGAAATGAAAAACTGTTTTTT
CAWSPLGQGNEKLFF
>TRBV5-8|.|few|TRBJ2-2
TGTGCCAGCAGCTTTTGGACCCCGGGATGGTCCGGGGAGCTGTTTTTT
CASSFWTPGWSGELFF
>TRBV28|TRBD1|few|TRBJ1-2
TGTGCCAGCAGACTTGGGACAGCCGGGGACTATGGCTACACCTTC
CASRLGTAGDYGYTF
>TRBV2|TRBD2|.|TRBJ2-3
TGTGCCAGCAGTGTGGCGGGGGGGCAAGATACGCAGTATTTT
CASSVAGGQDTQYF
>TRBV18|.|few|TRBJ1-5
TGTGCCAGCTCACCATCCTGGCAGGGGAATCAGCCCCAGCATTTT
CASSPSWQGNQPQHF
>TRBV7-9|.|.|TRBJ1-1
TGTGCCAGCAGCAGCAAGAACACTGAAGCTTTCTTT
CASSSKNTEAFF
>TRBV5-1|TRBD1|.|TRBJ2-5
TGCGCCAGCAGTTCGTTCGACAGGGGAGAGACCCAGTACTTC
CASSSFDRGETQYF
>TRBV19|TRBD2|.|TRBJ2-1
TGTGCCAGTAGTATAGTTCCGGGACTAGCGGGAAGACGTGAGCAGTTCTTC
CASSIVPGLAGRREQFF
>TRBV19|TRBD1|.|TRBJ2-4
TGTGCCAGTAGTTCAGGGACAGATATAGCCAAAAACATTCAGTACTTC
CASSSGTDIAKNIQYF
>TRBV18|TRBD1|.|TRBJ1-5
TGTGCCAGCTCACCTCAACCGGGACAGGGTAAACAGCCCCAGCATTTT
CASSPQPGQGKQPQHF
>TRBV7-2|.|.|TRBJ1-2
TGTGCCAGCAGCTTATACGCAGGGGCAAGGGGTGGCTACACCTTC
CASSLYAGARGGYTF
>TRBV5-1|.|.|TRBJ1-1
TGCGCCAGCAGTTTTGGACAGCCGAACACTGAAGCTTTCTTT
CASSFGQPNTEAFF
>TRBV19|TRBD1|.|TRBJ1-5
TGTGCCAGTACCGTGACAGGGACCAGCAATCAGCCCCAGCATTTT
CASTVTGTSNQPQHF
>TRBV7-2|.|few|TRBJ1-1
TGTGCCAGCACCTCCTCACAGGGAACGGGCACTGAAGCTTTCTTT
CASTSSQGTGTEAFF
>TRBV11-3|.|once|TRBJ2-3
TGTGCCAGCAGCCCCGGGGTCACAGATACGCAGTATTTT
CASSPGVTDTQYF
>TRBV7-9|.|.|TRBJ2-7
TGTTCCAGCAGCTTAAGAGGAAACGAGCAGTACTTC
CSSSLRGNEQYF
>TRBV10-3|TRBD1|.|TRBJ1-5
TGTGCCATCAGTGATTGGACAGGAAATCAGCCCCAGCATTTT
CAISDWTGNQPQHF
>TRBV11-2|.|.|TRBJ2-7
TGTGCCAGCAGCTTTAACCCCTCGGGGGTTATAGACTACGAGCAGTACTTC
CASSFNPSGVIDYEQYF
>TRBV7-2|.|few|TRBJ1-1
TGTGCCAGCAGCCACTTACAGGAAAAGTGGACTGAAGCTTTCTTT
CASSHLQEKWTEAFF
>TRBV30|.|.|TRBJ2-1
TGTGCCTGGAGTGTACGGGGACTTGGTGAGCAGTTCTTC
CAWSVRGLGEQFF
>TRBV14|.|.|TRBJ1-3
TGTGCCAGCAGCCCGACCTGGGCCAGTAACTCTGGAAACACCATATATTTT
CASSPTWASNSGNTIYF
>TRBV7-2|.|.|TRBJ2-7
TGTGCCAGCAGCTTAGGCCCAGGGGGGAACTACGAGCAGTACTTC
CASSLGPGGNYEQYF
>TRBV7-9|.|few|TRBJ1-1
TGTGCCAGCAGCTTAGTAGCCCTACGAGGGAGGGCGAACACTGAAGCTTTCTTT
CASSLVALRGRANTEAFF
>TRBV28|TRBD1|.|TRBJ1-3
TGTGCCAGCCTTGACAGGGCGGCTGGAAACACCATATATTTT
CASLDRAAGNTIYF
>TRBV28|.|.|TRBJ2-2
TGTGCCAGCACTCCAGTGGAGGATAGCTTGGACACCGGGGAGCTGTTTTTT
CASTPVEDSLDTGELFF